The 23 T cell receptor beta chains presented below share a single source sample, sequenced in a study of persistence of HIV-infected CD4 T cells. Cells were stimulated nonspecifically with anti-CD3/anti-CD28 magnetic beads. Sorting selected CD4+ T cells upregulating both CD40 ligand and CD69. Sequencing used immunoSEQ version 4 in survey mode. Generated by immunoSEQ multiplex PCR, the TCRdb table keeps only in-frame clones and is missing some. The data show around 39,000 clones, more than 80% seen once. What these receptors recognize is not known. Sequences were derived from CD4+ T cells sorted from PBMCs after approximately 19-hour stimulation, sampled from a patient who received antiretroviral therapy. The receptors were gathered from an adult man with HIV who was CMV-seropositive.

Points on this clone: The junction departs from the called germline gene at one end, perhaps through a read error. This sequence joins TRBV28 and TRBJ1-2; tentative D call: TRBD1 (6 bases). There are 11 residues in the CDR3. The germline CDR1 and CDR2 sequences are MDHEN and SYDVKM. The DNA of the CDR3 is TGTGCCGGCAGGGGTAACTATGGCTACACCTTC. Translated, it gives CAGRGNYGYTF.

The chain is built from TRBV19 and TRBJ1-2; 7 bases align to TRBD1. Germline V lookup: CDR1 LNHDA, CDR2 SQIVND (reference sequence). Losses at the gene ends were 3 bases for V and 2 bases for J; bases not matched to a gene: 9. The CDR3 contains 16 residues. The CDR3 DNA reads as TGTGCCAGTAGTATTCCAGGGGGGCCGCAGAACTATGGCTACACCTTC. Translating it yields CASSIPGGPQNYGYTF.

This chain links TRBV19 with TRBJ1-5; 8 bases line up with TRBD1. Trimming at V came to 3 bases and at J to 7 bases, leaving 11 bases not matched to a gene. Germline V CDR1 and CDR2: LNHDA, SQIVND (reference sequence). This CDR3 has 16 residues. CDR3 DNA: TGTGCCAGTAGTATGAGACAGGGGTATGGGGGACAGCCCCAGCATTTT. This translates into CASSMRQGYGGQPQHF.

The gene calls are TRBV10-2 and TRBJ1-6; D is unclear. Germline-derived CDR1 and CDR2 are WSHSY and SAAADI. The CDR3 is made up of 11 amino acids. Trimming took off 9 bases at V and 4 bases at J, with 4 bases between the two ends. In DNA form, the CDR3 reads TGCGCCAGGGATTATAATTCACCCCTCCACTTT. Translating it yields CARDYNSPLHF.

The gene calls are TRBV11-3 and TRBJ2-2; TRBD1 matches at 8 bases. The CDR3 sequence is 16 residues long. Germline CDR1 SGHNT, CDR2 YENEEA. With 1 base clipped from V and 6 bases from J, the junction kept 7 bases outside the gene matches. Written as DNA, the CDR3 is TGTGCCAGCAGCTTAGGTCAGGGGGCCTCAGCCGGGGAGCTGTTTTTT. This translates into CASSLGQGASAGELFF.

V gene TRBV3-1 (or the pseudogene TRBV3-2) combines with J gene TRBJ1-5, with a possible D match to TRBD1 (6 bases). The ends were cut back, 4 bases at V and 11 bases at J, with 12 bases in the middle. CDR1 is LGHDT and CDR2 is YNNKEL in the germline V gene (reference sequence). The CDR3 totals 12 residues. CDR3 nucleotide sequence: TGTGCCAGCAGCCTACAGGGAAGGGCCCAGCATTTT. Its translation is CASSLQGRAQHF.

The chain carries TRBV10-2 and TRBJ1-6, with 7 bases aligning to TRBD1. The germline CDR1 and CDR2 sequences are WSHSY and SAAADI. The CDR3 contains 14 residues. V lost 7 bases and J lost 10; bases outside the gene matches: 10. The CDR3 DNA follows: TGCGCCAGCAACGAGGGGGCGCCTGGATCACCCCTCCACTTT. It is translated as CASNEGAPGSPLHF.

In its sample, this clone was seen once. The chain employs TRBV10-3 and TRBJ1-1; D not resolved. V was cut by 5 bases and J by 0 bases, with 13 bases left in between. Looked up from germline, CDR1 is ENHRY and CDR2 is SYGVKD. The CDR3 spans 15 residues. The CDR3 coding sequence is TGTGCCATCAGTACCCCGCCCGGGATGAACACTGAAGCTTTCTTT. Its protein is CAISTPPGMNTEAFF.

The V and J genes are TRBV5-6 and TRBJ1-5, with 7 bases matching TRBD1. V shed 1 base and J 7 bases; nucleotides not matched to a gene: 14. From germline, CDR1 is SGHDT and CDR2 YYEEEE. CDR3 length: 17 amino acids. The CDR3 loop reads CASSLREQGNVGQPQHF. CDR3 in DNA: TGTGCCAGCAGCTTGCGGGAACAGGGGAATGTCGGGCAGCCCCAGCATTTT.

This chain connects TRBV6-1 to TRBJ1-6, with D uncertain. The ends were cut back, 3 bases at V and 11 bases at J, with 5 bases in the middle. The germline CDR1 and CDR2 sequences are MNHNS and SASEGT. The CDR3 loop spans 11 amino acids. The CDR3 DNA follows: TGTGCCAGCAGTGAGGTGCCACCCCTCCACTTT. This codes for CASSEVPPLHF.

This sequence joins TRBV9 and TRBJ2-3; TRBD2 agrees at 8 bases. The CDR3 covers 17 residues. Germline V gene sequence: CDR1 SGDLS, CDR2 YYNGEE. The junction had 13 bases not matched to a gene; V was cut back by 7 bases and J by 0 bases. The CDR3 is CASSVGVAGSSTDTQYF. The CDR3 bases are TGTGCCAGCTCCGTAGGAGTAGCGGGATCAAGCACAGATACGCAGTATTTT.

CDR3 DNA: TGTGCCAGTAGTGCCCGACAGGGTCAGGGACAGCCCCAGCATTTT. Translating gives CASSARQGQGQPQHF. The rearrangement links TRBV19 to TRBJ1-5; TRBD1 aligns across 7 bases. The length of the CDR3 is 15 residues. Germline V gene sequence: CDR1 LNHDA, CDR2 SQIVND (reference sequence). V shed 5 bases and J 7 bases; nucleotides not matched to a gene: 11.

The rearrangement joins TRBV5-5 to TRBJ1-4, with D perhaps matching TRBD1 (6 bases). The CDR3 totals 13 residues. Trimming removed 5 bases from V and 5 bases from J, with 10 bases in between. Germline CDR1 SGHKS, CDR2 YYEKEE (reference sequence). DNA for the CDR3: TGTGCCAGCAGTCGAGGGGGAAATGAAAAACTGTTTTTT. Protein product: CASSRGGNEKLFF.

The chain recombines TRBV6-5 with TRBJ1-1; D remains ambiguous. The CDR3 is 12 amino acids. V lost 2 bases to trimming and J lost 2 bases, with 3 bases between them. Germline loops: CDR1 MNHEY, CDR2 SVGAGI. The CDR3 is CASSYANTEAFF. The CDR3 nucleotides are TGTGCCAGCAGTTACGCCAACACTGAAGCTTTCTTT.

The rearrangement joins TRBV7-6 to TRBJ2-5; 9 bases fit TRBD2. V lost 5 bases and J lost 5; bases outside the gene matches: 12. Germline V gives CDR1 SGHVS, CDR2 FNYEAQ. The CDR3 contains 16 residues. The CDR3 is CASSPQTRGGGETQYF. The CDR3 nucleotides are TGTGCCAGCAGCCCCCAGACGCGGGGGGGCGGGGAGACCCAGTACTTC.

The V and J genes are TRBV6-1 and TRBJ1-2; D gene uncertain. This CDR3 spans 16 amino acids. Germline CDR1 reads MNHNS; CDR2 reads SASEGT. Trimming removed 4 bases from V and 4 bases from J, with 19 bases in between. The CDR3 DNA reads as TGTGCCAGCAGTGTTGGCGTCACTGCCGGAGGCTATGGCTACACCTTC. Translated: CASSVGVTAGGYGYTF.

This chain uses TRBV19 with TRBJ1-5; the D gene is possibly TRBD1 (6 bases). Trimming removed 6 bases at V and 2 bases at J, with 17 bases between. In germline, CDR1 is LNHDA, CDR2 SQIVND (reference sequence). The CDR3 spans 16 residues. CDR3 nucleotides: TGTGCCAGTAGCCCCCTCGGGACAATTGGCAATCAGCCCCAGCATTTT. Translated: CASSPLGTIGNQPQHF.

The sample holds one count of this clone. The chain couples TRBV6-5 to TRBJ1-2, with D possibly being TRBD1 (5 bases). CDR3 size: 14 residues. In germline, CDR1 is MNHEY, CDR2 SVGAGI. Trimming took 5 bases from V and 2 from J, leaving 12 bases between them. The DNA for the CDR3 is TGTGCCAGCAGTCTTTCGGGACGGAACTATGGCTACACCTTC. It yields the protein CASSLSGRNYGYTF.

The genes are TRBV27 and TRBJ2-2, with 8 bases aligning to TRBD2. The junction had 4 bases not matched to a gene; V was cut back by 8 bases and J by 2 bases. The CDR3 extends over 14 amino acids. Germline V gene lookup returns CDR1 MNHEY and CDR2 SMNVEV (reference sequence). DNA for the CDR3: TGTGCCAGCCGGGGGGGGTCTAACACCGGGGAGCTGTTTTTT. It translates to CASRGGSNTGELFF.

The V and J genes are TRBV6-5 and TRBJ1-1, with no clear D. Germline V lookup: CDR1 MNHEY, CDR2 SVGAGI. The CDR3 covers 12 residues. V lost 6 bases to trimming and J lost 7 bases, with 12 bases between them. The CDR3 loop reads CASRFGRYEAFF. The CDR3 DNA sequence: TGTGCCAGCAGATTCGGACGGTATGAAGCTTTCTTT.

Comment on this clone: At one end the junction does not follow the germline gene, possibly because of a read error. V is TRBV6-6 and J is TRBJ2-1, with TRBD1 as a possible D gene (6 bases). The CDR3 extends over 11 amino acids. Germline assignment: CDR1 MNHNY and CDR2 SVGAGI (reference sequence). CDR3 nucleotide sequence: TGTGCCAGCAGTACAGGGAGAATATTGATCTTC. It yields the protein CASSTGRILIF.

A remark on this clone: Within the sample, other DNA sequences also encode this same CDR3. The genes are TRBV20-1 and TRBJ1-2, with unresolved D. The germline gives CDR1 DFQATT, CDR2 SNEGSKA (reference sequence). Trimming stripped 3 bases from V and 4 bases from J, with 15 bases between. This CDR3 has 14 amino acids. The CDR3 protein is CSASAQAGRYGYTF. CDR3 sequence (DNA): TGCAGTGCTAGTGCCCAAGCAGGCCGCTATGGCTACACCTTC.

The rearrangement links TRBV9 to TRBJ2-3, with a possible D match to TRBD2 (5 bases). With 0 bases removed from V and 3 bases from J, the gap between germline ends came to 11 bases. This CDR3 is 15 amino acids long. The V gene's germline CDR1 is SGDLS and CDR2 YYNGEE. The CDR3 here is CASSVVSGRTDTQYF. The CDR3 coding sequence is TGTGCCAGCAGCGTAGTATCGGGAAGGACAGATACGCAGTATTTT.